These 30 T cell receptor beta chains were sequenced from one sample in a study of sequential checkpoint blockade in melanoma (dated by TCRdb to about 2019). Receptors were amplified or captured by the immunoSEQ multiplex PCR assay. In TCRdb, the immuneACCESS table is reduced to in-frame sequences with V and J assigned. These tables do not hold every clone; where another copy was compared, an unresolved V gene accounts for under half, and the others remain unexplained. This sample is represented by around 8,000 clones; 50% to 70% of them were singletons. 50% of the sample goes to the ten largest clones. Explained via the paper, the treatment or condition label denotes: randomized to nivolumab then ipilimumab (arm A) or the reverse (arm B). The sample consisted of CD8+ T cells sorted from blood (inferred from file names), taken from a patient given nivolumab and ipilimumab in sequence. Source of these receptors: a human patient with melanoma. Some clones in this sample may be carry-over from other donors' samples.

This clone is labeled medium-sized. The chain links TRBV4-3 to TRBJ1-5, with D tentatively TRBD1 (6 bases). V dropped 3 bases and J dropped 3 bases, with 12 bases sitting between them. This CDR3 has 15 amino acids. The V gene's germline CDR1 is LGHNA and CDR2 YSLEER. This CDR3 is CASSQIQGTNQPQHF. For the CDR3, the DNA is TGCGCCAGCAGCCAGATCCAGGGGACCAATCAGCCCCAGCATTTT.

V usage is TRBV5-5 and J usage is TRBJ1-5; weak D call: TRBD1 (6 bases). Germline-derived CDR1 and CDR2 are SGHKS and YYEKEE (reference sequence). The CDR3 sequence is 14 residues long. V lost 4 bases to trimming and J lost 1 base, with 9 bases between them. The CDR3 DNA is TGTGCCAGCAGCGCCGGACAGAGCAATCAGCCCCAGCATTTT. Encoded protein: CASSAGQSNQPQHF.

This chain connects TRBV7-9 to TRBJ1-2; 9 nucleotides align to TRBD1. With 2 bases clipped from V and 8 bases from J, the junction kept 9 bases outside the gene matches. The CDR3 is 15 amino acids. Germline assignment: CDR1 SEHNR and CDR2 FQNEAQ (reference sequence). This CDR3 reads CASSLRGQGTGGYTF. DNA for the CDR3: TGTGCCAGCAGCTTAAGAGGACAGGGGACGGGAGGCTACACCTTC.

This clone was found a few times. The chain recombines TRBV6-5 with TRBJ1-4; 9 bases align to TRBD1. From germline, CDR1 is MNHEY and CDR2 SVGAGI. The trim removed 0 bases at V and 10 bases at J, leaving 0 bases unmatched. This CDR3 is built from 13 residues. This CDR3 is CASSYSTGGKLFF. CDR3 sequence (DNA): TGTGCCAGCAGTTACTCGACAGGGGGAAAACTGTTTTTT.

V usage is TRBV9 and J usage is TRBJ2-7, with a tentative D call TRBD2 (6 bases). Looked up from germline, CDR1 is SGDLS and CDR2 is YYNGEE. The CDR3 loop spans 16 amino acids. V lost 1 base and J lost 3, with 17 bases in between. CDR3 region: CASSVSRLAHYYEQYF. The CDR3 DNA reads as TGTGCCAGCAGCGTATCGAGGCTAGCGCATTACTACGAGCAGTACTTC.

This clone qualifies as medium-sized. The same CDR3 arises from other DNA sequences in this sample as well. This chain links TRBV27 with TRBJ2-7; possible D gene TRBD1, 5 bases. CDR1 and CDR2 (germline): MNHEY, SMNVEV (reference sequence). V dropped 1 base and J dropped 1 base, with 8 bases sitting between them. The CDR3 consists of 14 residues. The CDR3 loop reads CASSLWGPSYEQYF. The CDR3 nucleotides are TGTGCCAGCAGTTTATGGGGCCCTTCCTACGAGCAGTACTTC.

This clone was found a few times. This chain uses TRBV27 with TRBJ1-1; 10 bases line up with TRBD1. This CDR3 contains 15 residues. With V trimmed by 10 bases and J by 3 bases, 11 bases remained unmatched. CDR1 MNHEY and CDR2 SMNVEV come from the germline V gene (reference sequence). DNA for the CDR3: TGTGCCACCACTGACAGGGGGCGGGCGGACACTGAAGCTTTCTTT. This codes for CATTDRGRADTEAFF.

The chain carries TRBV19 and TRBJ1-2; D is uncertain. The CDR3 contains 15 residues. Trimming left V 1 base short and J 2 bases short, with 11 bases between. Germline V gene data show CDR1 as LNHDA and CDR2 as SQIVND (reference sequence). As DNA, the CDR3 is TGTGCCAGTAGTATAGGACACTTCCAGAACTATGGCTACACCTTC. Protein product: CASSIGHFQNYGYTF.

This clone was counted between two and nine times. CDR3 coding DNA: TGTGCCAGCCTATCCCAGGGGGCGGATGAAAAACTGTTTTTT. Translating it yields CASLSQGADEKLFF. The V and J genes are TRBV28 and TRBJ1-4; 8 positions match TRBD1. V gave up 8 bases and J gave up 6 bases; unmatched junction bases: 8. There are 14 residues in the CDR3. Germline V gene lookup returns CDR1 MDHEN and CDR2 SYDVKM.

The rearrangement uses TRBV27 and TRBJ2-7, with D possibly being TRBD2 (6 bases). The V gene's germline CDR1 is MNHEY and CDR2 SMNVEV (reference sequence). This CDR3 spans 15 amino acids. Deletions cut 2 bases from V and 2 bases from J, with 13 bases between. CDR3 sequence reads: CASSLVRELAYEQYF. The DNA of the CDR3 is TGTGCCAGCAGTTTAGTCCGGGAGCTCGCCTACGAGCAGTACTTC.

J is TRBJ2-7 and V is TRBV27, with TRBD1 matching over 7 bases. Trimming at V came to 6 bases and at J to 2 bases, leaving 7 bases not matched to a gene. Germline CDR1 and CDR2: MNHEY and SMNVEV (reference sequence). The CDR3 is 14 residues long. The CDR3 DNA is TGTGCCAGCAGGCAGACAGGGTCCCCCTACGAGCAGTACTTC. Its translation is CASRQTGSPYEQYF.

V usage is TRBV27 and J usage is TRBJ1-6; the match to TRBD1 covers 10 bases. The V gene's germline CDR1 is MNHEY and CDR2 SMNVEV (reference sequence). Unmatched junction bases numbered 2, after V lost 5 bases and J lost 7 bases. The CDR3 loop spans 14 amino acids. The DNA for the CDR3 is TGTGCCAGCAGTACGGACAGGGGGAATTCACCCCTCCACTTT. This gives the protein CASSTDRGNSPLHF.

This clone was counted once. The chain recombines TRBV7-9 with TRBJ1-2; tentative D call: TRBD1 (5 bases). CDR1 and CDR2 (germline): SEHNR, FQNEAQ (reference sequence). This CDR3 spans 15 amino acids. Trimming pared 5 bases from V and 1 base from J, leaving 14 bases between. The CDR3 region is CASSPGSGGNYGYTF. The CDR3 DNA is TGTGCCAGCAGCCCCGGCTCCGGGGGTAACTATGGCTACACCTTC.

The chain is built from TRBV4-3 and TRBJ2-7, with D unclear. This CDR3 has 14 amino acids. CDR1 is LGHNA, CDR2 YSLEER, per germline. The V gene lost 3 bases and the J gene lost 3 bases, with 12 bases spanning the gap. The CDR3 here is CASSQRLGNYEQYF. In DNA form, the CDR3 reads TGCGCCAGCAGCCAGAGACTTGGCAACTACGAGCAGTACTTC.

As for this clone: A far larger clone is one nucleotide away, so this likely arose from a read error. The chain recombines TRBV7-9 with TRBJ2-7; D may be TRBD2 (6 bases). The CDR3 is made up of 15 amino acids. The germline V gene encodes CDR1 SEHNR and CDR2 FQNEAQ (reference sequence). CDR3 sequence: CASCFRDWGDYEQYF. CDR3 bases: TGTGCCAGCTGCTTTCGGGACTGGGGGGACTACGAGCAGTACTTC.

This clone came up a few times. The genes are TRBV2 and TRBJ2-2; TRBD2 matches at 7 bases. Germline V lookup: CDR1 SNHLY, CDR2 FYNNEI. This CDR3 contains 17 residues. The junction had 11 bases not matched to a gene; V was cut back by 6 bases and J by 1 base. CDR3 sequence (DNA): TGTGCCAGCAGGCCTAGAGGGCTAGCGGAGAACACCGGGGAGCTGTTTTTT. This gives the protein CASRPRGLAENTGELFF.

The chain links TRBV9 to TRBJ2-5; 7 bases agree with TRBD2. The last part of the DNA fits TRBJ2-7 better; the J call may be wrong. The CDR3 extends over 15 amino acids. CDR1 and CDR2 from the germline V gene are SGDLS and YYNGEE. Here the CDR3 DNA reads TGTGCCAGCGGGCCGGGAGGTCCTAGATACTACGAGCAGTACTTC. Protein: CASGPGGPRYYEQYF.

The chain employs TRBV10-2 and TRBJ1-2; maybe TRBD1 (5 bases). Germline V gene data show CDR1 as WSHSY and CDR2 as SAAADI. V was cut by 5 bases and J by 5 bases, with 15 bases left in between. The CDR3 consists of 14 residues. Here the CDR3 reads CASSPGLGGYGYTF. Here the CDR3 DNA reads TGCGCCAGCAGTCCTGGCCTCGGGGGGTATGGCTACACCTTC.

The rearrangement links TRBV5-1 to TRBJ2-7, with 9 bases aligning to TRBD1. CDR3 length equals 18 residues. Germline CDR1 is SGHRS and CDR2 is YFSETQ. The V segment lost 2 bases and the J segment 2 bases; nucleotides outside the gene matches: 14. As DNA, the CDR3 is TGCGCCAGCAGCTTAACAGGGGGCCAATTGGTAGGGGCCTACGAGCAGTACTTC. Amino acids: CASSLTGGQLVGAYEQYF. Supplemented by reference TRBV5-1 and TRBJ2-7, the full variable domain reads KAGVTQTPRYLIKTRGQQVTLSCSPISGHRSVSWYQQTPGQGLQFLFEYFSETQRNKGNFPGRFSGRQFSNSRSEMNVSTLELGDSALYLCASSLTGGQLVGAYEQYFGPGTRLTVT.

This clone was detected only a few times. V gene TRBV27 combines with J gene TRBJ2-7; possible D gene TRBD2, 7 bases. The germline V gene has CDR1 MNHEY and CDR2 SMNVEV (reference sequence). The CDR3 is 15 amino acids. Trimming took 7 bases from V and 4 from J, leaving 20 bases between them. CDR3 sequence: CASIKGGGHQYEQYF. CDR3 DNA sequence: TGTGCCAGCATTAAGGGCGGGGGCCACCAGTACGAGCAGTACTTC.

This clone is medium-sized by share. The V call is TRBV5-1, the J call TRBJ1-2; 7 bases are a match to TRBD1. CDR1 is SGHRS, CDR2 YFSETQ, per germline. V lost 4 bases and J lost 6; bases outside the gene matches: 9. This CDR3 is built from 14 residues. The CDR3 DNA reads as TGCGCCAGCAGCCGGAGGGACAGAAGAGATGGCTACACCTTC. This translates into CASSRRDRRDGYTF.

Only one count was recorded for this clone. This chain joins TRBV7-6 and TRBJ2-5, with D possibly matching TRBD1 (5 bases). The DNA end is a closer match to TRBJ2-7, so the J assignment may be wrong. The germline V gene has CDR1 SGHVS and CDR2 FNYEAQ. CDR3 length equals 12 residues. The CDR3, as DNA: TGTGCCAGCGGTGAAACAGGCTACGAGCAGTACTTC. It specifies CASGETGYEQYF.

This clone was counted between two and nine times. The chain combines TRBV7-9 with TRBJ2-2; D uncertain. Trimming removed 3 bases from V and 9 bases from J, with 8 bases in between. Per the germline V gene, CDR1 is SEHNR and CDR2 is FQNEAQ (reference sequence). This CDR3 is built from 12 residues. The CDR3 sequence is CASSFISRELFF. CDR3 bases: TGTGCCAGCAGCTTTATATCCCGGGAGCTGTTTTTT.

CDR3 DNA: TGTGCCAGCAGTGAGGGGGACAATTATAATTCACCCCTCCACTTT. It encodes CASSEGDNYNSPLHF. This chain links TRBV7-2 with TRBJ1-6, with D perhaps matching TRBD1 (6 bases). This CDR3 spans 15 amino acids. V lost 6 bases, J lost 4 bases, and 13 bases lay in between. Germline lookup yields CDR1 SGHTA and CDR2 FQGNSA.

The genes are TRBV6-5 and TRBJ1-2, with 9 bases matching TRBD1. J lost 2 bases, V lost 5 bases, and 3 bases had no gene match. Germline V lookup: CDR1 MNHEY, CDR2 SVGAGI. CDR3 length: 14 residues. Here the CDR3 reads CASSPTGGNYGYTF. CDR3 DNA: TGTGCCAGCAGTCCGACAGGGGGAAACTATGGCTACACCTTC.

This clone was counted only a few times. A read error is the likely source, as a far larger clone sits one nucleotide away. Additional DNA sequences in this sample encode the identical CDR3. The V call is TRBV28, the J call TRBJ1-5; D ambiguous. The germline CDR1 and CDR2 sequences are MDHEN and SYDVKM. The CDR3 covers 15 residues. The CDR3 DNA follows: TGTGCGAGCACCGCCCCTGAGGGTTACAATCAGCCCCAGCATTTT. As protein: CASTAPEGYNQPQHF.

There are a few counts of this clone. The chain links TRBV9 to TRBJ1-3; tentatively, D is TRBD1 (5 bases). The CDR3 totals 14 residues. Trimming shortened V by 4 bases and J by 2 bases, and 10 bases separated the two germline ends. Looked up from germline, CDR1 is SGDLS and CDR2 is YYNGEE. The DNA of the CDR3 is TGTGCCAGCAGCCCCAGGGTGGCTGGAAACACCATATATTTT. Protein: CASSPRVAGNTIYF.

The genes are TRBV27 and TRBJ2-7; 8 nucleotides line up with TRBD1. Germline CDR1 is MNHEY and CDR2 is SMNVEV (reference sequence). J was trimmed by 4 bases and V by 5 bases; bases with no gene match: 16. The CDR3 loop spans 17 amino acids. The chain's CDR3 is CASSEPPRTGSPYEQYF. CDR3 DNA: TGTGCCAGCAGTGAACCTCCGCGGACAGGGAGCCCTTACGAGCAGTACTTC.

The sample holds a few counts of this clone. The CDR3 bases are TGTGCCACCAGCAGGGCAGGGGCAATCTACGAGCAGTACTTC. Protein: CATSRAGAIYEQYF. V is TRBV15 and J is TRBJ2-7; D may be TRBD1 (6 bases). V was pared by 3 bases and J by 3 bases, with 12 bases between. Germline values: CDR1 LNHNV, CDR2 YYDKDF (reference sequence). This CDR3 has 14 amino acids.

This clone has only one observation. The chain carries TRBV6-1 and TRBJ2-7, with 9 bases fitting TRBD1. The CDR3 extends over 15 amino acids. Germline V gene sequence: CDR1 MNHNS, CDR2 SASEGT. V dropped 5 bases and J dropped 5; count of bases not matched to a gene: 10. In DNA form, the CDR3 reads TGTGCCAGCAGTTGGTCACAGGGGGCGCGTAACGAGCAGTACTTC. Translation: CASSWSQGARNEQYF.